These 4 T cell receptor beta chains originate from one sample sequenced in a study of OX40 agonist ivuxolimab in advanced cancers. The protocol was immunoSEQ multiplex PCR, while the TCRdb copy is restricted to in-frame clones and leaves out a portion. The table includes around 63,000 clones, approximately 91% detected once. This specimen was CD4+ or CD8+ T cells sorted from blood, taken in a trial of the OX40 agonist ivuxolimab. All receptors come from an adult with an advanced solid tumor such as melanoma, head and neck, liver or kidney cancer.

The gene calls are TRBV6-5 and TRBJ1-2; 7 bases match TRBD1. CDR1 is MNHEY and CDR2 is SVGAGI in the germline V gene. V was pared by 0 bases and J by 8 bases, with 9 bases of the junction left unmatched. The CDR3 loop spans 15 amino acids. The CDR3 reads CASSYSMRGPGGYTF. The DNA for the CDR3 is TGTGCCAGCAGTTACTCGATGAGGGGGCCAGGGGGCTACACCTTC.

The CDR3 DNA is TGTGCCAGCAGCTTAGTTACCGGTGCCGATACGCAGTATTTT. Translation gives CASSLVTGADTQYF. The chain carries TRBV7-9 and TRBJ2-3; no reliable D call. V was trimmed by 1 base and J by 6 bases, leaving 11 bases between them. The CDR3 is 14 residues long. Germline V gives CDR1 SEHNR, CDR2 FQNEAQ (reference sequence).

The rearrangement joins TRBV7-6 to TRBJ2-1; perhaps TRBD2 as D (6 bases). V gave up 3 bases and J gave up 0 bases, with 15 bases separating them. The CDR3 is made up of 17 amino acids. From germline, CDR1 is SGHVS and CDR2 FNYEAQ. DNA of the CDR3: TGTGCCAGCAGCTTGGAAAGACTAGGGAGCTCCTACAATGAGCAGTTCTTC. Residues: CASSLERLGSSYNEQFF.

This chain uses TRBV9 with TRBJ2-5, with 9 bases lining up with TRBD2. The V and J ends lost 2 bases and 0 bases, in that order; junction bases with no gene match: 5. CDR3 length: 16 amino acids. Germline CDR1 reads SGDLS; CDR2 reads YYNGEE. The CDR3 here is CASSVARTSDQETQYF. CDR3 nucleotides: TGTGCCAGCAGCGTTGCGAGGACTAGCGACCAAGAGACCCAGTACTTC.